This TCR beta chain was documented in a study of blood T cells in healthy people across ages. The V gene's germline CDR1 is SNHLY and CDR2 FYNNEI. This CDR3 is built from 16 residues. With V trimmed by 4 bases and J by 3 bases, 5 bases remained unmatched. Then a second PCR, running roughly 6 to 12 cycles, was carried out with a sample-barcoded 5' primer and a J-beta primer mix. Each CDR3 protein is one row after TCRdb ran MiXCR on the 5' RACE reads. Altogether approximately 940,000 distinct CDR3 sequences are present, 40% to 60% being singletons, with the ten largest covering roughly 13%. Caucasian, healthy and from Russia, the donors were aged between roughly 6 and 95.

Sequences were obtained from blood. The gene calls are TRBV2 and TRBJ2-1, with TRBD2 matching over 11 bases. The receptor's source is a man in his thirties or forties in good health. The CDR3 sequence: CASSGPLAGVYNEQFF. CDR3 bases: TGTGCCAGCAGTGGGCCACTAGCGGGAGTCTACAATGAGCAGTTCTTC.